This T cell receptor (beta chain) is drawn from a study of OX40 agonist ivuxolimab in advanced cancers. Generated by immunoSEQ multiplex PCR, the TCRdb table keeps only in-frame clones and is missing some. The data hold 13,000 or so clones, with around 80% observed a single time. Unmatched junction bases numbered 6, after V lost 6 bases and J lost 0 bases. This CDR3 contains 14 residues. From germline, CDR1 is SQVTM and CDR2 ANQGSEA. This receptor was identified in an adult with an advanced solid tumor such as melanoma, head and neck, liver or kidney cancer. The chain uses TRBV29-1 and TRBJ2-7, with TRBD1 matching over 9 bases. This specimen consisted of CD4+ or CD8+ T cells sorted from blood, obtained in a trial of the OX40 agonist ivuxolimab. CDR3 sequence reads: CSVRGQGSSYEQYF. The CDR3, as DNA: TGCAGCGTACGGGGACAGGGTAGCTCCTACGAGCAGTACTTC.